This T cell receptor (beta chain) was recovered during a study of metastatic and nonmetastatic thyroid tumors (dated by TCRdb to the early 2020s). Regarding the research as a whole: For patients with malignant and with benign thyroid disease, the researchers compared repertoires between peripheral blood samples and tumor or nodule tissue samples.

Library creation used PCR. The run used an Illumina HiSeq 4000. High-throughput sequencing was used to profile the TCR beta-chain CDR3 region of every patient. On the study's bioinformatics: A classifier to discriminate distant-metastatic papillary thyroid cancer patients was built from CDR3 differences across clinicopathological groups. The Shannon index was used to measure repertoire diversity, and the Morisita-Horn index was used to measure how similar tumor and blood repertoires were. TCRdb reworked the public reads: Q25 trimming with fastp, MiXCR clone assembly, productive beta chains retained. TCRdb's processing, not the study's, gives the V and J calls here. The sample contains about 85,000 clones, over 8.5% of them found a single time. 8.8% of the sample is taken by the ten largest. The CDR3 covers 11 residues, taking in both the cysteine and the phenylalanine. The entry retains the CDR3 DNA only, 33 bases that are in frame from base 1. The junction carries 0 bases between V and J, which are trimmed by 3 bases and 4 bases respectively.

None of the patients had been given any treatment before thyroid surgery. Patient clinical samples collected from about 2011 to 2018 were retrospectively analysed using T-cell receptor beta sequencing. The study at large found these results: In both blood and tumor samples, TCR beta diversity was reported to be significantly higher in malignant tumors than in benign nodules.

Many counts were recorded for this clone. This receptor's antigen is unknown. No base quality values were provided; no much bigger clone lies one nucleotide off. The material sequenced was blood. The rearrangement joined TRBV12-3 or TRBV12-4 to TRBJ1-4, with the D gene call left open. The origin of this receptor is a female donor with papillary thyroid cancer or a benign thyroid nodule (not recorded which). Some clones in this sample may be carry-over from other donors' samples. CDR3 reads: CASSFNEKLFF. At the DNA level, the sequence is TGTGCCAGCAGTTTTAATGAAAAACTGTTTTTT.